The 30 T cell receptor beta chains presented below share a single source sample, sequenced in a study of PD-1 blockade in mismatch repair-deficient tumors. TCRdb's table, derived via immunoSEQ multiplex PCR, lists solely in-frame clones and lacks some. The repertoire holds some 130,000 clones, with almost 90% as singletons. Specimen: peripheral blood, collected just under 74 weeks after starting pembrolizumab. Receptors originate from an adult with mismatch repair-deficient cancer.

The CDR3 nucleotides read TGTGCCAGCAGTTACCTACAAGGGTTCCATGAGCAGTTCTTC. As protein: CASSYLQGFHEQFF. The V and J genes are TRBV6-5 and TRBJ2-1; no reliable D call. CDR3 size: 14 residues. Trimming removed 2 bases at V and 8 bases at J, with 13 bases between. Germline lookup yields CDR1 MNHEY and CDR2 SVGAGI.

The DNA of the CDR3 is TGTGCCAGCAGCCGTACCCTAGCGGGTGACAATGAGCAGTTCTTC. Its protein product is CASSRTLAGDNEQFF. The chain is built from TRBV7-9 and TRBJ2-1, with 8 bases lining up with TRBD2. This CDR3 region has 15 residues. Trimming cost V 5 bases and J 5 bases; bases outside gene matches: 8. CDR1 SEHNR and CDR2 FQNEAQ come from the germline V gene (reference sequence).

This clone appeared a single time. This chain joins TRBV11-3 and TRBJ2-1; TRBD2 matches at 12 bases. Per the germline V gene, CDR1 is SGHNT and CDR2 is YENEEA. Losses at the gene ends were 5 bases for V and 4 bases for J; bases not matched to a gene: 6. The CDR3 runs 16 residues. CDR3 amino acids: CASSLGLAGRYNEQFF. CDR3 bases: TGTGCCAGCAGCCTCGGACTAGCGGGGCGGTACAATGAGCAGTTCTTC.

The chain carries TRBV5-8 and TRBJ2-7; 10 bases match TRBD2. After removal of 3 bases from V and 0 bases from J, the junction contained 3 bases not matched to a gene. Germline values: CDR1 SGHTS, CDR2 YDEGEE. This CDR3 is built from 15 residues. In nucleotides, the CDR3 is TGTGCCAGCAGCTCATGGACTAGCGGCTCCTACGAGCAGTACTTC. Translation gives CASSSWTSGSYEQYF.

J is TRBJ2-7 and V is TRBV6-1, with 8 bases lining up with TRBD1. The CDR3 loop spans 15 amino acids. Germline V gives CDR1 MNHNS, CDR2 SASEGT. Germline trimming cut 3 bases from V and 1 base from J; bases unmatched to any gene: 5. The CDR3 is CASSEGTGFSYEQYF. Here the CDR3 DNA reads TGTGCCAGCAGTGAGGGGACAGGCTTTTCCTACGAGCAGTACTTC.

V is TRBV5-6 and J is TRBJ2-7; TRBD1 or TRBD2 may be the D gene (5 bases each). The CDR3 sequence is 13 residues long. Trimming took off 4 bases at V and 3 bases at J, with 11 bases between the two ends. Germline V lookup: CDR1 SGHDT, CDR2 YYEEEE. CDR3 protein: CASSLTAVYEQYF. The CDR3 coding sequence is TGTGCCAGCAGCCTGACAGCGGTCTACGAGCAGTACTTC.

V gene TRBV11-2 combines with J gene TRBJ2-1; TRBD2 might be the D (6 bases). V lost 1 base to trimming and J lost 8 bases, with 24 bases between them. CDR3 length: 18 amino acids. Germline CDR1 reads SGHAT; CDR2 reads FQNNGV. The CDR3 DNA sequence: TGTGCCAGCAGCTTAGTTGTTGGGCCCTGGGGTACGGGAGATGAGCAGTTCTTC. It codes for CASSLVVGPWGTGDEQFF.

This chain uses TRBV28 with TRBJ2-5; 9 bases map to TRBD1. CDR3 length equals 15 residues. Germline CDR1 reads MDHEN; CDR2 reads SYDVKM. Unmatched junction bases numbered 8, after V lost 5 bases and J lost 4 bases. The CDR3 sequence is CASSTPTGGRETQYF. The CDR3 nucleotides read TGTGCCAGCAGTACACCGACAGGGGGGAGAGAGACCCAGTACTTC.

Only one count was recorded for this clone. The V call is TRBV13, the J call TRBJ2-2; D is undetermined. CDR3 length: 13 amino acids. V shed 5 bases and J shed 6 bases, with 10 bases lying between them. Germline CDR1 is PRHDT and CDR2 is FYEKMQ (reference sequence). The CDR3 region has the DNA TGTGCCAGCAGCCCCCCACTGGCCGGGGAGCTGTTTTTT. The encoded protein is CASSPPLAGELFF. The variable domain in full, completed from reference TRBV13 and TRBJ2-2, reads AAGVIQSPRHLIKEKRETATLKCYPIPRHDTVYWYQQGPGQDPQFLISFYEKMQSDKGSIPDRFSAQQFSDYHSELNMSSLELGDSALYFCASSPPLAGELFFGEGSRLTVL.

This rearrangement joins TRBV6-5 to TRBJ2-1; a weak D match, TRBD2 (6 bases). Germline V CDR1 and CDR2: MNHEY, SVGAGI. CDR3 length: 13 residues. With 0 bases removed from V and 9 bases from J, the gap between germline ends came to 9 bases. The CDR3 sequence is CASSYSDYGEQFF. The DNA of the CDR3 is TGTGCCAGCAGTTACTCGGACTACGGTGAGCAGTTCTTC.

The CDR3 protein is CASSRTGSTEAFF. The CDR3 region has the DNA TGTGCCAGCAGTAGGACAGGGTCCACTGAAGCTTTCTTT. The chain employs TRBV27 and TRBJ1-1, with 8 positions matching TRBD1. The CDR3 consists of 13 residues. The germline CDR1 and CDR2 sequences are MNHEY and SMNVEV (reference sequence). The ends lost 5 bases at V and 4 bases at J; junction bases unmatched: 3.

This clone appeared a few times. The rearrangement joins TRBV25-1 to TRBJ1-5; D is undetermined. Germline V gene sequence: CDR1 MGHDK, CDR2 SYGVNS. Trimming cost V 3 bases and J 6 bases, with 9 bases left between them. The CDR3 covers 13 residues. The CDR3 sequence: CASSEGYSQPQHF. The DNA of the CDR3 is TGTGCCAGCAGTGAGGGTTATAGTCAGCCCCAGCATTTT.

The V gene is TRBV30, the J gene TRBJ2-3; possibly TRBD1 or TRBD2 for D (6 bases each). Trimming left V 6 bases short and J 3 bases short, with 13 bases between. CDR3 size: 13 residues. Germline values: CDR1 GTSNPN, CDR2 SVGIG (reference sequence). CDR3 residues: CACTGAVTDTQYF. The CDR3 DNA reads TGTGCCTGTACGGGGGCGGTGACAGATACGCAGTATTTT.

This chain joins TRBV27 and TRBJ1-5; D is unresolved. CDR3 length: 13 residues. Trimming cost V 5 bases and J 3 bases, with 8 bases left between them. Germline CDR1 is MNHEY and CDR2 is SMNVEV (reference sequence). For the CDR3, the DNA is TGTGCCAGCAGTCCAAAAAACAATCAGCCCCAGCATTTT. It encodes CASSPKNNQPQHF.

This clone was recorded only once. The J gene is TRBJ1-2, the V gene TRBV6-5; the D gene is possibly TRBD1 (5 bases). The CDR3 sequence is 12 residues long. Trimming stripped 6 bases from V and 6 bases from J, with 11 bases between. Germline V gene data show CDR1 as MNHEY and CDR2 as SVGAGI. CDR3 residues: CASRHPRDGYTF. The CDR3 DNA reads TGTGCCAGCAGACACCCCAGGGATGGCTACACCTTC.

This chain joins TRBV6-1 and TRBJ2-3; D gene ambiguous. The CDR3 extends over 14 amino acids. V was shortened by 2 bases and J by 3 bases, with 9 bases between the two germline ends. The germline V gene encodes CDR1 MNHNS and CDR2 SASEGT. This CDR3 reads CASSESSSTDTQYF. The CDR3, as DNA: TGTGCCAGCAGTGAATCGTCTTCGACAGATACGCAGTATTTT.

This chain joins TRBV6-5 and TRBJ1-1, with TRBD1 matching 7 bases. In germline, CDR1 is MNHEY, CDR2 SVGAGI. V dropped 4 bases and J dropped 4; count of bases not matched to a gene: 6. The CDR3 is made up of 14 amino acids. DNA of the CDR3: TGTGCCAGCAGTTTAGGGGGCTGGGTCACTGAAGCTTTCTTT. Its translation is CASSLGGWVTEAFF.

J is TRBJ2-5 and V is TRBV11-2, with TRBD2 matching over 12 bases. There are 17 residues in the CDR3. V was pared by 4 bases and J by 7 bases, with 13 bases of the junction left unmatched. Germline CDR1 reads SGHAT; CDR2 reads FQNNGV. Written as DNA, the CDR3 is TGTGCCAGCAGCTCCGGGACTAGCGGGTTTCAGATGGGGACCCAGTACTTC. This codes for CASSSGTSGFQMGTQYF.

The chain carries TRBV4-1 and TRBJ2-7; D might be TRBD1 (5 bases). The V end lost 1 base, the J end lost 2 bases, and 15 bases lay between the germline ends. Germline lookup yields CDR1 MGHRA and CDR2 YSYEKL. The CDR3 is 16 amino acids. CDR3 bases: TGCGCCAGCAGCCAAGTATCAGCAGGGATCGCCTACGAGCAGTACTTC. Translated, it gives CASSQVSAGIAYEQYF.

This clone occurred once. The chain employs TRBV7-8 and TRBJ2-1, with 15 bases that match TRBD2. The CDR3 extends over 14 amino acids. V dropped 5 bases and J dropped 10; count of bases not matched to a gene: 3. Germline CDR1 reads SGHVS; CDR2 reads FQNEAQ. The CDR3 sequence: CASSPGTSGREQFF. The CDR3 DNA reads TGTGCCAGCAGCCCGGGGACTAGCGGGAGGGAGCAGTTCTTC.

The CDR3 DNA sequence: TGTGCCAGCAGGCCGACAGGGCTCTCCTACGAGCAGTACTTC. This sequence encodes CASRPTGLSYEQYF. This chain links TRBV6-5 with TRBJ2-7; 7 bases match TRBD1. Losses at the gene ends were 6 bases for V and 0 bases for J; bases not matched to a gene: 5. CDR3 length: 14 amino acids. Germline V lookup: CDR1 MNHEY, CDR2 SVGAGI.

The chain links TRBV19 to TRBJ2-7; D gene ambiguous. Germline V gene data show CDR1 as LNHDA and CDR2 as SQIVND (reference sequence). Trimming stripped 10 bases from V and 6 bases from J, with 13 bases between. There are 11 residues in the CDR3. The CDR3 coding sequence is TGTGCCACCAGGACCAGCTCCGAGCAGTACTTC. This gives the protein CATRTSSEQYF.

The V gene is TRBV28, the J gene TRBJ2-1; 8 positions match TRBD1. The CDR3 contains 15 residues. The junction had 6 bases not matched to a gene; V was cut back by 3 bases and J by 5 bases. CDR1 MDHEN and CDR2 SYDVKM come from the germline V gene. This CDR3 reads CASSLTGASHNEQFF. The CDR3 bases are TGTGCCAGCAGTTTGACAGGGGCGAGTCACAATGAGCAGTTCTTC.

Comments on this clone: Mismatch with germline at one junction end may stem from a read error. V and J are TRBV7-7 and TRBJ2-1; TRBD1 might be the D (5 bases). The CDR3 runs 13 residues. From germline, CDR1 is SSHAT and CDR2 FNYEAQ (reference sequence). The CDR3 region has the DNA TGTGCTAGCAGCTTAGGGGTCGAGAGTGAGCAGTTCTTC. This sequence encodes CASSLGVESEQFF.

CDR3 sequence: CAISEGQGLDEQFF. Here the CDR3 DNA reads TGTGCCATCAGTGAAGGGCAGGGGTTGGATGAGCAGTTCTTC. This chain uses TRBV10-3 with TRBJ2-1; D is possibly TRBD1 (6 bases). Germline lookup yields CDR1 ENHRY and CDR2 SYGVKD. The CDR3 has 14 residues. Trimming pared 3 bases from V and 8 bases from J, leaving 14 bases between.

This chain links TRBV27 with TRBJ2-3; 8 nucleotides agree with TRBD2. This CDR3 spans 14 amino acids. V lost 5 bases and J lost 2; bases outside the gene matches: 3. The germline V gene encodes CDR1 MNHEY and CDR2 SMNVEV (reference sequence). The CDR3 region has the DNA TGTGCCAGCAGTGAAGCGGGGGACACAGATACGCAGTATTTT. This translates into CASSEAGDTDTQYF.

A few counts support this clone. V gene TRBV2 combines with J gene TRBJ2-1; 11 nucleotides agree with TRBD2. CDR1 is SNHLY, CDR2 FYNNEI, per germline. The CDR3 runs 16 residues. Germline trimming cut 3 bases from V and 6 bases from J; bases unmatched to any gene: 7. As DNA, the CDR3 is TGTGCCAGCAGTGACCTAGGGACTAGCGGAACCAATGAGCAGTTCTTC. It translates to CASSDLGTSGTNEQFF.

This chain uses TRBV10-3 with TRBJ2-1, with a weak D call TRBD2 (5 bases). With 1 base removed from V and 8 bases from J, the gap between germline ends came to 12 bases. Germline values: CDR1 ENHRY, CDR2 SYGVKD. There are 14 residues in the CDR3. The CDR3 region has the DNA TGTGCCATCAGTGAGTGGGTAGCCGGGGATGAGCAGTTCTTC. Translating gives CAISEWVAGDEQFF.

The gene calls are TRBV7-9 and TRBJ2-3; D is uncertain. This CDR3 contains 16 residues. The V gene's germline CDR1 is SEHNR and CDR2 FQNEAQ (reference sequence). Trimming took off 1 base at V and 4 bases at J, with 15 bases between the two ends. CDR3 in amino acids: CASSLGLAGPPDTQYF. The CDR3 coding sequence is TGTGCCAGCAGCTTAGGGCTGGCTGGCCCCCCAGATACGCAGTATTTT.

The rearrangement uses TRBV10-1 and TRBJ2-2, with TRBD1 matching over 11 bases. In germline, CDR1 is WNHNN, CDR2 SYGVQD (reference sequence). CDR3 length: 15 residues. After removal of 7 bases from V and 7 bases from J, the junction contained 8 bases not matched to a gene. The CDR3 nucleotides are TGCGCCAGCACCCCGGACAGGGGGCGGGTCGGGGAGCTGTTTTTT. As protein: CASTPDRGRVGELFF.